One and the same sample provided the 21 T cell receptor beta chains below, sequenced in a study of cytomegalovirus exposure and HLA in healthy donors. 13 Jbeta primers and 60 Vbeta primers were used for the PCR. Clones were sequenced by immunoSEQ multiplex PCR, and TCRdb holds only the in-frame ones, with some missing. Its clone listing holds 130,000 or so clones. The sequenced sample consisted of PBMCs. These receptors were obtained from a woman in her thirties or forties in good health and CMV-seronegative.

The chain joins TRBV2 to TRBJ1-1; TRBD1 might be the D (6 bases). Germline loops: CDR1 SNHLY, CDR2 FYNNEI. The V end lost 6 bases, the J end lost 5 bases, and 19 bases lay between the germline ends. CDR3 length equals 15 residues. The CDR3 region is CASRDSRGQGTEAFF. For the CDR3, the DNA is TGTGCCAGCAGAGATTCCAGGGGCCAGGGAACTGAAGCTTTCTTT.

The chain carries TRBV7-2 and TRBJ1-2; D may be TRBD1 (5 bases). The CDR3 is 13 residues long. The germline V gene has CDR1 SGHTA and CDR2 FQGNSA. V was shortened by 1 base and J by 10 bases, with 13 bases between the two germline ends. CDR3 nucleotides: TGTGCCAGCAGCTTAGACCTGTACAGGCCCTACACCTTC. Translated: CASSLDLYRPYTF. The whole variable domain, filled in from reference TRBV7-2 and TRBJ1-2, reads GAGVSQSPSNKVTEKGKDVELRCDPISGHTALYWYRQSLGQGLEFLIYFQGNSAPDKSGLPSDRFSAERTGGSVSTLTIQRTQQEDSAVYLCASSLDLYRPYTFGSGTRLTVV.

The chain uses TRBV19 and TRBJ2-1; TRBD2 matches 10 bases. The CDR3 spans 16 residues. From germline, CDR1 is LNHDA and CDR2 SQIVND (reference sequence). V was pared by 5 bases and J by 1 base, with 5 bases of the junction left unmatched. The chain's CDR3 is CASSALTSGSYNEQFF. The CDR3 bases are TGTGCCAGTAGTGCCTTGACTAGCGGGTCCTACAATGAGCAGTTCTTC.

The chain joins TRBV15 to TRBJ2-5, with TRBD1 identical over 9 bases. This CDR3 region has 14 residues. Germline V gives CDR1 LNHNV, CDR2 YYDKDF (reference sequence). Trimming removed 6 bases from V and 5 bases from J; junction bases left unmatched: 7. CDR3 sequence reads: CATRSGQGGETQYF. The CDR3 DNA sequence: TGTGCCACCAGGTCGGGACAGGGAGGGGAGACCCAGTACTTC.

Turning to this clone: The same CDR3 can be traced to other DNA sequences in this sample. J is TRBJ1-2 and V is TRBV2, with D hard to call. This CDR3 contains 14 residues. From germline, CDR1 is SNHLY and CDR2 FYNNEI. Trimming left V 7 bases short and J 3 bases short, with 15 bases between. The CDR3 DNA reads as TGTGCCAGCACCGAGACGGGGTCCTACTATGGCTACACCTTC. Translating gives CASTETGSYYGYTF.

The chain recombines TRBV6-5 with TRBJ1-2, with 8 bases identical to TRBD1. V dropped 4 bases and J dropped 8; count of bases not matched to a gene: 12. Germline loops: CDR1 MNHEY, CDR2 SVGAGI. The CDR3 length is 15 residues. This chain's CDR3 is CASSSQLQGGRGYTF. The CDR3 DNA reads TGTGCCAGCAGTTCTCAGCTACAGGGGGGACGCGGCTACACCTTC.

The rearrangement uses TRBV12-5 and TRBJ1-1; D is unresolved. The germline V and J ends were trimmed by 4 bases and 1 base, with 7 bases remaining between them. Germline CDR1 reads LGHNT; CDR2 reads FRNRAP. The CDR3 is made up of 13 amino acids. CDR3 nucleotide sequence: TGTGCTAGTGGTTCGGGAGGGAACACTGAAGCTTTCTTT. Translation gives CASGSGGNTEAFF.

The V gene is TRBV19, the J gene TRBJ2-3, with TRBD2 identical over 7 bases. The germline V gene has CDR1 LNHDA and CDR2 SQIVND (reference sequence). The CDR3 sequence is 13 residues long. After removal of 5 bases from V and 6 bases from J, the junction contained 5 bases not matched to a gene. Here the CDR3 reads CASSVAGGDTQYF. The CDR3 DNA sequence: TGTGCCAGTAGTGTAGCCGGGGGGGATACGCAGTATTTT.

This chain links TRBV5-4 with TRBJ2-5, with D possibly TRBD1 on 5 matching bases. Trimming cost V 4 bases and J 0 bases, with 7 bases left between them. CDR3 length: 13 residues. Germline loops: CDR1 SGHNT, CDR2 YYREEE (reference sequence). The DNA for the CDR3 is TGTGCCAGCAGCCAGGACAACCAAGAGACCCAGTACTTC. This gives the protein CASSQDNQETQYF.

This rearrangement joins TRBV4-2 to TRBJ2-2; 8 nucleotides align to TRBD2. The V gene end was trimmed by 1 base and the J gene end by 6 bases; junction bases not matched to a gene: 4. Germline V lookup: CDR1 LGHNA, CDR2 YNFKEQ. The length of the CDR3 is 15 residues. The CDR3 reads CASSQVGLEAGELFF. CDR3 nucleotides: TGTGCCAGCAGCCAAGTGGGACTAGAGGCCGGGGAGCTGTTTTTT.

V usage is TRBV4-1 and J usage is TRBJ1-4; 8 bases agree with TRBD1. This CDR3 has 18 residues. V was pared by 1 base and J by 3 bases, with 10 bases of the junction left unmatched. Germline V lookup: CDR1 MGHRA, CDR2 YSYEKL. For the CDR3, the DNA is TGCGCCAGCAGCCAAGGCGGGCAGGGGGCGAGGTCTAATGAAAAACTGTTTTTT. Translated, it gives CASSQGGQGARSNEKLFF.

The chain is built from TRBV5-4 and TRBJ1-2, with 8 bases that match TRBD1. CDR1 and CDR2 (germline): SGHNT, YYREEE (reference sequence). Trimming took 4 bases from V and 2 from J; bases not matched to a gene: 4. The CDR3 length is 14 residues. CDR3 protein: CASSINRGNYGYTF. In DNA form, the CDR3 reads TGTGCCAGCAGCATCAACAGGGGGAACTATGGCTACACCTTC.

CDR3 bases: TGTGCCAGCAGCTACCGACAGGGTGAGGATTCACCCCTCCACTTT. Translated: CASSYRQGEDSPLHF. V gene TRBV7-6 combines with J gene TRBJ1-6; 7 bases agree with TRBD1. This CDR3 contains 15 residues. The junction had 8 bases not matched to a gene; V was cut back by 4 bases and J by 8 bases. Germline V CDR1 and CDR2: SGHVS, FNYEAQ.

The CDR3 nucleotides read TGTGCCAGCAGCTTAGGGCAGTGGACTGAAGCTTTCTTT. Translation gives CASSLGQWTEAFF. The V and J genes are TRBV7-9 and TRBJ1-1; D not certain. The CDR3 loop spans 13 amino acids. Trimming stripped 1 base from V and 5 bases from J, with 8 bases between. Per the germline V gene, CDR1 is SEHNR and CDR2 is FQNEAQ (reference sequence).

The chain is built from TRBV18 and TRBJ1-4; no definite D call. Germline CDR1 is KGHSH and CDR2 is LQKENI. This CDR3 region has 16 residues. Trimming removed 2 bases from V and 5 bases from J, with 15 bases in between. The DNA for the CDR3 is TGTGCCAGCTCACCAATCATGAAACAGAAGAATGAAAAACTGTTTTTT. This sequence encodes CASSPIMKQKNEKLFF. Full variable domain (outside the CDR3, taken from reference TRBV18 and TRBJ1-4): NAGVMQNPRHLVRRRGQEARLRCSPMKGHSHVYWYRQLPEEGLKFMVYLQKENIIDESGMPKERFSAEFPKEGPSILRIQQVVRGDSAAYFCASSPIMKQKNEKLFFGSGTQLSVL.

Concerning this clone: Other DNA sequences in this sample translate to the same CDR3. The V call is TRBV14, the J call TRBJ2-4; a possible D gene is TRBD2 (7 bases). The CDR3 spans 17 residues. V gave up 3 bases and J gave up 7 bases, with 22 bases separating them. Germline CDR1 SGHDN, CDR2 FVKESK. CDR3 DNA sequence: TGTGCCAGCAGCCAGATTGCGGGGGCCCCACAGGAGAACATTCAGTACTTC. This translates into CASSQIAGAPQENIQYF.

The genes are TRBV7-2 and TRBJ2-2; D gene ambiguous. Trimming removed 8 bases from V and 1 base from J, with 8 bases in between. Germline CDR1 reads SGHTA; CDR2 reads FQGNSA. This CDR3 has 13 amino acids. The CDR3 DNA is TGTGCCAGCCAACCGGGGAACACCGGGGAGCTGTTTTTT. This translates into CASQPGNTGELFF.

The J gene is TRBJ1-2, the V gene TRBV5-5; TRBD1 agrees at 8 bases. The CDR3 totals 17 residues. V lost 0 bases to trimming and J lost 0 bases; unmatched junction nucleotides: 7. Germline V CDR1 and CDR2: SGHKS, YYEKEE (reference sequence). In nucleotides, the CDR3 is TGTGCCAGCAGCTTGGGGACAGGGCTGCAGGCTAACTATGGCTACACCTTC. This gives the protein CASSLGTGLQANYGYTF.

For the CDR3, the DNA is TGTGCCATTCCAGGGGACAGGGACTATGGCTACACCTTC. Residues: CAIPGDRDYGYTF. The chain joins TRBV10-3 to TRBJ1-2; 9 bases map to TRBD1. CDR1 ENHRY and CDR2 SYGVKD come from the germline V gene. Trimming cost V 9 bases and J 3 bases; bases outside gene matches: 5. The CDR3 length is 13 residues.

As concerns this clone: At one end, the junction sequence differs from germline, possibly due to a read error. The chain couples TRBV6-5 to TRBJ1-5, with unresolved D. The CDR3 totals 13 residues. Germline V CDR1 and CDR2: MNHEY, SVGAGI. In DNA form, the CDR3 reads TGTGCCGGCAGAGGGAGGGCGAGCGAGCCCCAGCATTTT. Amino acid sequence: CAGRGRASEPQHF.

The V gene is TRBV7-2, the J gene TRBJ2-1, with a tentative D call TRBD2 (5 bases). The germline V gene encodes CDR1 SGHTA and CDR2 FQGNSA. V was cut by 5 bases and J by 7 bases, with 12 bases left in between. CDR3 size: 13 residues. CDR3 sequence: CASSVILANEQFF. The CDR3 DNA sequence: TGTGCCAGCAGCGTGATTTTAGCGAATGAGCAGTTCTTC.